A single TCR beta chain is shown here with its context. This specimen comes from a study of blood T cells in healthy people across ages. Study background: Template switching caught about one barcoded beta molecule for each two T cells.

The length of the CDR3 is 13 residues. The V and J ends lost 0 bases and 7 bases respectively, with 11 bases between them. CDR1 is SGDLS and CDR2 is YYNGEE in the germline V gene. A second PCR, run for about 6 to 11 cycles, used a sample-barcoded 5' primer plus a J-beta primer mix. TCRdb passed the 5' RACE reads through MiXCR, listing each CDR3 protein once. Altogether 780,000 or so distinct CDR3 sequences are present, more than 20% being singletons, with the ten largest covering 3% to 4.5%. Another study also made use of these data, one on T cells of mothers and their children. That work contributes: Sample barcodes plus 2-4 random nucleotides came from the M1S primer. Related mother-child pairs showed slightly, non-significantly higher overlap than unrelated pairs.

Sequenced material: blood. V is TRBV9 and J is TRBJ2-7, with TRBD1 as a possible D gene (7 bases). This receptor was obtained from a boy younger than 18 in good health. The CDR3 loop reads CASSVEGAGEQYF. CDR3 in DNA: TGTGCCAGCAGCGTAGAGGGGGCGGGGGAGCAGTACTTC.